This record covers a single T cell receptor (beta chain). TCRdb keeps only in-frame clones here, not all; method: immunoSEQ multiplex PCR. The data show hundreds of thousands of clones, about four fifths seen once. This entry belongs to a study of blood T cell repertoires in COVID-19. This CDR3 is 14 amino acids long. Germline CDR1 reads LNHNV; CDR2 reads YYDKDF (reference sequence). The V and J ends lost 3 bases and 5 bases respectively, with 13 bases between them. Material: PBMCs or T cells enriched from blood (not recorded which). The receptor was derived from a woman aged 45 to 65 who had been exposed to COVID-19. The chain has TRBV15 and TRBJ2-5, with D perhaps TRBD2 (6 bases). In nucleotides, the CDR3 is TGTGCCACCAGCAGCACACTAGCTGGGGAGACCCAGTACTTC. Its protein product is CATSSTLAGETQYF.